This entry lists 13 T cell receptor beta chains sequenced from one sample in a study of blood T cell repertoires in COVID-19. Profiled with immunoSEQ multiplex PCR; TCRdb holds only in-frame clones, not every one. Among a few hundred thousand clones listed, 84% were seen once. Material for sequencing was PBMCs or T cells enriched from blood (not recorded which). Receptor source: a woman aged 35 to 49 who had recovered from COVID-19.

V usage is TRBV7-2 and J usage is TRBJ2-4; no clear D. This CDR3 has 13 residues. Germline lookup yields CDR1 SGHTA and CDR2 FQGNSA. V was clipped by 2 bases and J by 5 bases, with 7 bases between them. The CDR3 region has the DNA TGTGCCAGCAGCTTAAGAGCACAAAACATTCAGTACTTC. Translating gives CASSLRAQNIQYF.

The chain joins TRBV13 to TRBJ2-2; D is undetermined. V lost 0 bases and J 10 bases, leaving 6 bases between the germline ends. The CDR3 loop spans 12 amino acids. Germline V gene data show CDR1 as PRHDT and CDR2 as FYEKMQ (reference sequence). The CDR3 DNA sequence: TGTGCCAGCAGCTTAGGCCTAAAGGAGCTGTTTTTT. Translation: CASSLGLKELFF.

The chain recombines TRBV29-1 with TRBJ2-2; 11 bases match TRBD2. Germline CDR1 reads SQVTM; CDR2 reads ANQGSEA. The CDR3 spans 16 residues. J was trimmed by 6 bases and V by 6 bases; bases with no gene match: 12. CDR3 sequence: CSVAGSSGRTSGELFF. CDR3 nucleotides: TGCAGCGTGGCGGGCTCTAGCGGGAGGACCTCCGGGGAGCTGTTTTTT.

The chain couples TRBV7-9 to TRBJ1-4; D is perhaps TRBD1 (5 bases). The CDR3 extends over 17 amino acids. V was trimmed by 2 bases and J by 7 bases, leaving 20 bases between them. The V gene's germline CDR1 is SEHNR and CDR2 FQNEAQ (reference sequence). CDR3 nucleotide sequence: TGTGCCAGCAGCTTAATTTCTGCGGGGGTGAGGGGTGAAAAACTGTTTTTT. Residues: CASSLISAGVRGEKLFF.

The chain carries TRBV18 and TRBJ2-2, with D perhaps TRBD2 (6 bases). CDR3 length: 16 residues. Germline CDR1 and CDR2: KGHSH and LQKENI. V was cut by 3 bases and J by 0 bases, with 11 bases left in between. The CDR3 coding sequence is TGTGCCAGCTCACCCGCGGGGCCCTCGAACACCGGGGAGCTGTTTTTT. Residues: CASSPAGPSNTGELFF.

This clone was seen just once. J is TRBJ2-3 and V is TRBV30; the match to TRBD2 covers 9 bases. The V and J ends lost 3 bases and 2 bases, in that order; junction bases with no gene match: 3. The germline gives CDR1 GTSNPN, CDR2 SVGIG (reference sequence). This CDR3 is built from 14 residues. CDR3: CAWRGGRATDTQYF. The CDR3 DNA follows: TGTGCCTGGAGGGGCGGGAGGGCCACAGATACGCAGTATTTT.

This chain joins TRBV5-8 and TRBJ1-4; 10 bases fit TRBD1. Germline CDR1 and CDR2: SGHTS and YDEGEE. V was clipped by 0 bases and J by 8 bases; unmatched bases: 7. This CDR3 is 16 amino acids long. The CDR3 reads CASSLGSTGGREKLFF. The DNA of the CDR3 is TGTGCCAGCAGCTTGGGGTCGACAGGGGGCAGAGAAAAACTGTTTTTT. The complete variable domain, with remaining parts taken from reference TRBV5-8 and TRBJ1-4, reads EAGVTQSPTHLIKTRGQQATLRCSPISGHTSVYWYQQALGLGLQFLLWYDEGEERNRGNFPPRFSGRQFPNYSSELNVNALELEDSALYLCASSLGSTGGREKLFFGSGTQLSVL.

The CDR3: CASGPAGTGEQFF. The CDR3 DNA sequence: TGTGCCAGTGGCCCGGCCGGGACAGGCGAGCAGTTCTTC. This rearrangement joins TRBV19 to TRBJ2-1, with TRBD1 identical over 8 bases. V shed 8 bases and J 10 bases; nucleotides not matched to a gene: 10. The CDR3 is made up of 13 amino acids. The germline V gene encodes CDR1 LNHDA and CDR2 SQIVND (reference sequence).

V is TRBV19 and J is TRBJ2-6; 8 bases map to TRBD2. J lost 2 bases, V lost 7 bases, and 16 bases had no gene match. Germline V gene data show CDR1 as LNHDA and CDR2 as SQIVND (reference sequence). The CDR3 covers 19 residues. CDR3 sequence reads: CASTPVGGDPAAGANVLTF. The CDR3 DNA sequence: TGTGCCAGTACCCCCGTCGGGGGGGACCCGGCGGCTGGGGCCAACGTCCTGACTTTC.

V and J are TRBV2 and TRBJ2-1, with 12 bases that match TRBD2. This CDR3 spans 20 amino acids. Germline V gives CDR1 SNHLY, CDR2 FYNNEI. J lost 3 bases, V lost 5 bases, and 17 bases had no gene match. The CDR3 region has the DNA TGTGCCAGCAGTAAACCCCGAGGGCTAGCGGGAGGGGGGGGCTACAATGAGCAGTTCTTC. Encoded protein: CASSKPRGLAGGGGYNEQFF.

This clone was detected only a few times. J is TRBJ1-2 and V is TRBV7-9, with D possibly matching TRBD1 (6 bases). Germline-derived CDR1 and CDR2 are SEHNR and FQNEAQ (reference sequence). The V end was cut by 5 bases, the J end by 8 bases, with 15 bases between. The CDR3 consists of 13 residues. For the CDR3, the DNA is TGTGCCAGCAGCCCGACTGGGACAAAAGGCTACACCTTC. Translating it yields CASSPTGTKGYTF.

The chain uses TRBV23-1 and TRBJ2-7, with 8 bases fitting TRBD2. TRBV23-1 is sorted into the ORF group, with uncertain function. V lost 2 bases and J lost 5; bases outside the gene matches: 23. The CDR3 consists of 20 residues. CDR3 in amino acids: CASSQDSTGRWVGRAHEQYV. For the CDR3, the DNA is TGCGCCAGCAGTCAAGATAGTACGGGGAGATGGGTCGGGAGGGCCCACGAGCAGTACGTC.

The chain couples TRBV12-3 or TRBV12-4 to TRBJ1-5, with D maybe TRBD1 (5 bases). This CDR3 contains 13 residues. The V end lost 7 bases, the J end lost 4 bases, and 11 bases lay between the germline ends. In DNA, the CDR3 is TGTGCCAGCACCTCCAGGGTGAATCAGCCCCAGCATTTT. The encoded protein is CASTSRVNQPQHF.